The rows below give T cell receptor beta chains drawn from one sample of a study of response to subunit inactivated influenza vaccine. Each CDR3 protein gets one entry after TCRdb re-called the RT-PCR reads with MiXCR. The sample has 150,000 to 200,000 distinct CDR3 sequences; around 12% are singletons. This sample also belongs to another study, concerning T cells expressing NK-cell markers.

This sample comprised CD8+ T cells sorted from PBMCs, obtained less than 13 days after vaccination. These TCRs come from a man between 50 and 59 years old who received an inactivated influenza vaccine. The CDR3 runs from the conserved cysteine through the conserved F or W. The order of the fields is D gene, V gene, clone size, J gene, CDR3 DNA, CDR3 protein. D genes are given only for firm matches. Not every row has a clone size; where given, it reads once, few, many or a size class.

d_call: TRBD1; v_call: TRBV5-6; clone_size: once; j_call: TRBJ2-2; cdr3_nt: TGTGCCAGCAGCGAAGAGACAGGGTTGGCCGGGGAGCTGTTTTTT; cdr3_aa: CASSEETGLAGELFF
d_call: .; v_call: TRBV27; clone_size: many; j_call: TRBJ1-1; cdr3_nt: TGTGCCAGCAGTTTGGCAGCTAACACTGAAGCTTTCTTT; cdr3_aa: CASSLAANTEAFF
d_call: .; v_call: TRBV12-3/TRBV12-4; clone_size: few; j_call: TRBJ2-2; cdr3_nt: TGTGCCAGCAGTTATTATTTGGGAACCGGGGAGCTGTTTTTT; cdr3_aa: CASSYYLGTGELFF
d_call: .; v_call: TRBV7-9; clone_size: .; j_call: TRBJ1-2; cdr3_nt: TGTGCCAGCAGCCCATGGGACGTCGCTGAGGGTGGCTACACCTTC; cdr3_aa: CASSPWDVAEGGYTF
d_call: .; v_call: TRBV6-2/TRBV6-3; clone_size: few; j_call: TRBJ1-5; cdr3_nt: TGTGCCAGCAGTTTCCCCAATCAGCCCCAGCATTTT; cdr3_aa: CASSFPNQPQHF
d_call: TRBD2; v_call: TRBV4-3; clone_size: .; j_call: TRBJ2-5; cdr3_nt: TGCGCCAGCAGCCAAGATCTAGCTGCCCGGGGGGGAGAGACCCAGTACTTC; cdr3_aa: CASSQDLAARGGETQYF
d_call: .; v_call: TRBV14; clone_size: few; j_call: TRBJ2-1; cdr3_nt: TGTGCCAGCAGCCAAGCCAACAATGAGCAGTTCTTC; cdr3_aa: CASSQANNEQFF
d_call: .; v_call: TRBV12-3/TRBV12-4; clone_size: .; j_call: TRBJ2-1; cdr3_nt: TGTGCCAGCAGTTTTCAGGGGATGGGGGAAGCTCCCTACAATGAGCAGTTCTTC; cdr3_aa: CASSFQGMGEAPYNEQFF
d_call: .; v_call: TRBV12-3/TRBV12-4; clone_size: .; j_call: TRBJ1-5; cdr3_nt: TGTGCCAGCAGTTTTGCAGGTAGCAATCAGCCCCAGCATTTT; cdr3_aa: CASSFAGSNQPQHF
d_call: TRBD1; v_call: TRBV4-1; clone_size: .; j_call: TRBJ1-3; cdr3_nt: TGCGCCAGCAGCCAGGGCCCGGGACAGGGCGCTGGAAACACCATATATTTT; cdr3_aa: CASSQGPGQGAGNTIYF
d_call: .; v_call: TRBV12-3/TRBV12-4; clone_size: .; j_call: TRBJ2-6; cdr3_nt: TGTGCCAGCAGTTTGGGCTGGGGGTTAACTGGGGCCAACGTCCTGACTTTC; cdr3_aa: CASSLGWGLTGANVLTF